This T cell receptor (beta chain) is drawn from a study of blood T cell repertoires in COVID-19. Across the whole study: The samples span acute and convalescent COVID-19 from the United States, Italy and Spain. The cDNA or gDNA used as material had been derived from T cells, B-cell-depleted T cells, or PBMCs.

The germline V and J ends were trimmed by 4 bases and 3 bases, with 10 bases remaining between them. The CDR3 totals 13 residues. The germline V gene encodes CDR1 SQVTM and CDR2 ANQGSEA. Method: immunoSEQ multiplex PCR; TCRdb's copy keeps in-frame clones and lacks some. The sample holds 110,000 or so clones, roughly 85% seen once. Sequenced: peripheral blood. The source is an elderly woman with acute or convalescent COVID-19. The V and J genes are TRBV29-1 and TRBJ1-5; D ambiguous. This CDR3 reads CSVADTDNQPQHF. The DNA for the CDR3 is TGCAGCGTTGCCGACACAGACAATCAGCCCCAGCATTTT.